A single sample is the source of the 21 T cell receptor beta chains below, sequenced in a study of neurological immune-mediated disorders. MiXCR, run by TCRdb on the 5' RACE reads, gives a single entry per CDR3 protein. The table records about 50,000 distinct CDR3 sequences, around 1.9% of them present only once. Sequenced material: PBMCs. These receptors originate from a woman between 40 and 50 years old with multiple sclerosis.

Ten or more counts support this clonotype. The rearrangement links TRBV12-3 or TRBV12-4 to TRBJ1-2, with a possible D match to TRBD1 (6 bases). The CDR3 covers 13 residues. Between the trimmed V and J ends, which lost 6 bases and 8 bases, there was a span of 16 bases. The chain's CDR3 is CASSHDRRGGYTF. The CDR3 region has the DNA TGTGCCAGCAGCCACGACAGGCGAGGAGGCTACACCTTC.

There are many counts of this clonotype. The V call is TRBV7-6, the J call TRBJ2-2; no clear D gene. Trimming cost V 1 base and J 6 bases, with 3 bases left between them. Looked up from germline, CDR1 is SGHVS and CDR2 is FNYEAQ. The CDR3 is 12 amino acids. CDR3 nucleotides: TGTGCCAGCAGCTTAGGGGCCGGGGAGCTGTTTTTT. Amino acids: CASSLGAGELFF.

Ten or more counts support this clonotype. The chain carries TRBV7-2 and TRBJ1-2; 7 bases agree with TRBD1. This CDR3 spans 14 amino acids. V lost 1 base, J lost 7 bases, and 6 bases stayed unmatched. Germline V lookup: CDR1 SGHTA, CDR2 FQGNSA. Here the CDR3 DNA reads TGTGCCAGCAGCTTAGGAGGGTCAGGGGGTGGCTACACCTTC. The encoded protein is CASSLGGSGGGYTF.

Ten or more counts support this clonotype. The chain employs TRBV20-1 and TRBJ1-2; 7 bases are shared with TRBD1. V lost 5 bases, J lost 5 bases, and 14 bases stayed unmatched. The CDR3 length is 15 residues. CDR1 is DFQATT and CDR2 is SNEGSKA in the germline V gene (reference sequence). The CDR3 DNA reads TGCAGTGCTTCCGATAGAACGACAGGGTGGTATGGCTACACCTTC. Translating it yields CSASDRTTGWYGYTF.

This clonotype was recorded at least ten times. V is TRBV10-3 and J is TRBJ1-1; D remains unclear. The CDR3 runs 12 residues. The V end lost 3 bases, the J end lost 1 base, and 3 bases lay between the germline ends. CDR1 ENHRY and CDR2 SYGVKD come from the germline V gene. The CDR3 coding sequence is TGTGCCATCAGTGATACGAACACTGAAGCTTTCTTT. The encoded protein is CAISDTNTEAFF.

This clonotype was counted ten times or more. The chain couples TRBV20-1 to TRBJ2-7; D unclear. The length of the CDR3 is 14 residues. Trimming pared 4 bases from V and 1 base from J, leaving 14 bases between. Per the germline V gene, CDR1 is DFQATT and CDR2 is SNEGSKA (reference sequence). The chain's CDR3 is CSATDPRLSYEQYF. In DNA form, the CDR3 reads TGCAGTGCTACCGACCCGCGTTTATCCTACGAGCAGTACTTC.

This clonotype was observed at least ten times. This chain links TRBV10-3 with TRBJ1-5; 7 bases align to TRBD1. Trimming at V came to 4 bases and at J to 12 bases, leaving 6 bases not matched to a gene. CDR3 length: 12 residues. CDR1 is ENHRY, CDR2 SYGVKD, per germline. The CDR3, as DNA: TGTGCCATCAGTGCAACAGGGGAGGTCCAGCATTTT. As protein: CAISATGEVQHF.

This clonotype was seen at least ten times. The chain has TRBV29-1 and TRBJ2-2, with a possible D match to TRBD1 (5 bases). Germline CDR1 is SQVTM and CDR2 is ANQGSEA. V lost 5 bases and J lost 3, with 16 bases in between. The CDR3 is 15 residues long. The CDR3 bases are TGCAGCGTTCCTAGACCAGGGTCCGACACCGGGGAGCTGTTTTTT. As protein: CSVPRPGSDTGELFF.

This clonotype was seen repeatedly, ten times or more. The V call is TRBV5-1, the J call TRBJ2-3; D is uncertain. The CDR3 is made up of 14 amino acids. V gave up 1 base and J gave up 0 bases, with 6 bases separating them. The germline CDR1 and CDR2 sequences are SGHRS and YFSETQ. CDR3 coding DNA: TGCGCCAGCAGCTTGCTAGGGAGCACAGATACGCAGTATTTT. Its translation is CASSLLGSTDTQYF.

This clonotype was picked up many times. The CDR3 spells CSAREDSFYGYTF. In DNA form, the CDR3 reads TGCAGTGCTAGAGAGGACAGCTTCTATGGCTACACCTTC. The chain combines TRBV20-1 with TRBJ1-2; the D gene is possibly TRBD1 (6 bases). The CDR3 extends over 13 amino acids. Trimming shortened V by 0 bases and J by 4 bases, and 9 bases separated the two germline ends. CDR1 and CDR2 (germline): DFQATT, SNEGSKA (reference sequence).

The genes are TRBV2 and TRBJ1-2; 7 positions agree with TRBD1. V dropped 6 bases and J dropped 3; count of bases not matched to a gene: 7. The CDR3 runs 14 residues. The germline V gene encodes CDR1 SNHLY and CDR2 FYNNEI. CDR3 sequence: CASRAGQLYYGYTF. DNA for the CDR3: TGTGCCAGCAGGGCGGGACAGCTCTACTATGGCTACACCTTC.

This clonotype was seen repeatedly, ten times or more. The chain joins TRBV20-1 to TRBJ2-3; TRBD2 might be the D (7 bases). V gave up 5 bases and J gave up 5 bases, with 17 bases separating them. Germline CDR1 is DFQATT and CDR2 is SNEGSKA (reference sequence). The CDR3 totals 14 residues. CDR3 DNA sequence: TGCAGTGCTCCCACGGGGGGCCCGAGAGATACGCAGTATTTT. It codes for CSAPTGGPRDTQYF.

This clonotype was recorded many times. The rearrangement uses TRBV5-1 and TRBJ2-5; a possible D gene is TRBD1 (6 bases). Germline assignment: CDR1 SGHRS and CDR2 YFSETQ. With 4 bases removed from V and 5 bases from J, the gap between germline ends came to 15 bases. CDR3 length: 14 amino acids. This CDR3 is CASSPARQGETQYF. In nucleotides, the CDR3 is TGCGCCAGCAGCCCTGCTCGCCAGGGGGAGACCCAGTACTTC.

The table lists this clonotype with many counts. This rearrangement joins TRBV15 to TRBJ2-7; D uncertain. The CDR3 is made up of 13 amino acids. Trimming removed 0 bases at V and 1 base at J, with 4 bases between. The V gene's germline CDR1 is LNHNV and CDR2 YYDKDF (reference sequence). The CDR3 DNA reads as TGTGCCACCAGCAGAGATCGTTCCTACGAGCAGTACTTC. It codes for CATSRDRSYEQYF. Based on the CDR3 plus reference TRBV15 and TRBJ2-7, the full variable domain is DAMVIQNPRYQVTQFGKPVTLSCSQTLNHNVMYWYQQKSSQAPKLLFHYYDKDFNNEADTPDNFQSRRPNTSFCFLDIRSPGLGDTAMYLCATSRDRSYEQYFGPGTRLTVT.

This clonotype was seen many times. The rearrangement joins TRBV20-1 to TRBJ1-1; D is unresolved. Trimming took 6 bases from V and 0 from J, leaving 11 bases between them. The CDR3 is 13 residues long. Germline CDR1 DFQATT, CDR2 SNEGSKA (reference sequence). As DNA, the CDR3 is TGCAGTGCCAGCCTGGACCTGAACACTGAAGCTTTCTTT. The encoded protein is CSASLDLNTEAFF.

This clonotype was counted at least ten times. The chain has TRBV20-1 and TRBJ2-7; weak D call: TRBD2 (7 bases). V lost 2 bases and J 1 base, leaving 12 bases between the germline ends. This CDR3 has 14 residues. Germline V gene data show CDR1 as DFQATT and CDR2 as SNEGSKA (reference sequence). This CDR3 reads CSARPGEGSYEQYF. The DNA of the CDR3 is TGCAGTGCTAGACCAGGGGAGGGGTCCTACGAGCAGTACTTC.

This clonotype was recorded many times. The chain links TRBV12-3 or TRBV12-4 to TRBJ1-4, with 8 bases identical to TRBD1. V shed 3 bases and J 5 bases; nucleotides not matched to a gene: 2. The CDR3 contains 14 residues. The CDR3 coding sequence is TGTGCCAGCAGTTTGCGGACAGGGAATGAAAAACTGTTTTTT. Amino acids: CASSLRTGNEKLFF.

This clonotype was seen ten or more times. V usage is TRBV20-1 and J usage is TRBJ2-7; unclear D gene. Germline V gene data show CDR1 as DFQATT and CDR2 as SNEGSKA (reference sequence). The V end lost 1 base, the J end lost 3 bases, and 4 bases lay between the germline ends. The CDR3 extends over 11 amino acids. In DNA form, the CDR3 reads TGCAGTGCTAGAGTGGGCTACGAGCAGTACTTC. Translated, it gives CSARVGYEQYF.

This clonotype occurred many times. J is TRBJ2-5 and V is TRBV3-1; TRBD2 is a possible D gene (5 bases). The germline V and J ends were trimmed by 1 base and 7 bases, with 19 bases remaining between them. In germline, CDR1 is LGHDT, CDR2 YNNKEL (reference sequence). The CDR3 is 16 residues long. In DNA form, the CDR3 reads TGTGCCAGCAGCCAAGGGGCTAGCTCGAGAGTCACGACCCAGTACTTC. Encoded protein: CASSQGASSRVTTQYF.

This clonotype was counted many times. CDR3 sequence reads: CASTEFGGELFF. CDR3 DNA: TGTGCCAGCACAGAGTTCGGCGGGGAGCTGTTTTTT. This chain joins TRBV2 and TRBJ2-2; D gene ambiguous. CDR1 and CDR2 from the germline V gene are SNHLY and FYNNEI. The CDR3 has 12 amino acids. V was pared by 7 bases and J by 7 bases, with 10 bases between.

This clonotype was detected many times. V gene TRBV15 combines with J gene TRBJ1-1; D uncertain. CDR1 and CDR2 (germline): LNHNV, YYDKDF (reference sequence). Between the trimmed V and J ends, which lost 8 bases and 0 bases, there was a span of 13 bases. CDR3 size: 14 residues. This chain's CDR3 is CATHTGSVNTEAFF. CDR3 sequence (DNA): TGTGCCACCCACACTGGCAGCGTGAACACTGAAGCTTTCTTT.